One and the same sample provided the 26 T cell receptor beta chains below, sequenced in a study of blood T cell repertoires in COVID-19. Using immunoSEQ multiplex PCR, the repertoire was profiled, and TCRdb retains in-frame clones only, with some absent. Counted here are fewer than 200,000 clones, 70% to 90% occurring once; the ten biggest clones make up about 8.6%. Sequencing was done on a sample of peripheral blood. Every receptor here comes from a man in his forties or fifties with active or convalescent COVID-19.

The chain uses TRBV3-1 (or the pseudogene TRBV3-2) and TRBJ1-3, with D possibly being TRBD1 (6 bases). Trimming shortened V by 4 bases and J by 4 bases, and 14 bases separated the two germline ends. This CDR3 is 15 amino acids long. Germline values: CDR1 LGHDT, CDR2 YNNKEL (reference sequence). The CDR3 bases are TGTGCCAGCAGCCCACAACGGGGACAAGGAAACACCATATATTTT. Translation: CASSPQRGQGNTIYF.

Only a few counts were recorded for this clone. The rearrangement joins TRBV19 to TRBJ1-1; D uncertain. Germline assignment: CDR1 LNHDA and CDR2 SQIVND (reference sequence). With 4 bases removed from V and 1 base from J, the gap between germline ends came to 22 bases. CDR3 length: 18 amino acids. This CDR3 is CASSTIVDWVKPNTEAFF. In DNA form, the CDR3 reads TGTGCCAGTAGTACCATAGTGGACTGGGTAAAACCGAACACTGAAGCTTTCTTT.

The CDR3 bases are TGTGCCAGCAGCTTAGACTCGAACCGGGAGCTGTTTTTT. Residues: CASSLDSNRELFF. The genes are TRBV7-6 and TRBJ2-2; D ambiguous. The CDR3 loop spans 13 amino acids. The V and J ends lost 1 base and 9 bases respectively, with 9 bases between them. Germline V gene lookup returns CDR1 SGHVS and CDR2 FNYEAQ.

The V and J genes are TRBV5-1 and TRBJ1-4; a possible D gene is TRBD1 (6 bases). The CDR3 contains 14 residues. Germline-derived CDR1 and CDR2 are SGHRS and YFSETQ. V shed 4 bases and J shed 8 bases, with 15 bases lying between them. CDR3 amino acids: CASSPTRGGEKLFF. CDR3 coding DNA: TGCGCCAGCAGCCCGACTAGGGGGGGCGAAAAACTGTTTTTT.

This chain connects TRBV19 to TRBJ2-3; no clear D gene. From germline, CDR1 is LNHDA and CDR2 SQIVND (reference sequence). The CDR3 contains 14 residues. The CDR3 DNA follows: TGTGCAAAAACGGAGCTTACTAGCACAGATACGCAGTATTTT. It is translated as CAKTELTSTDTQYF.

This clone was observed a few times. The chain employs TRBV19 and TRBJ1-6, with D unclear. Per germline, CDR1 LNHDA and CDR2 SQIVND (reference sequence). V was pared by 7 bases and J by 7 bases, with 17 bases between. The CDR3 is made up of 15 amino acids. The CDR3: CASTPLGAANSPLHF. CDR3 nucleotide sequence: TGTGCCAGTACTCCATTGGGTGCAGCGAATTCACCCCTCCACTTT.

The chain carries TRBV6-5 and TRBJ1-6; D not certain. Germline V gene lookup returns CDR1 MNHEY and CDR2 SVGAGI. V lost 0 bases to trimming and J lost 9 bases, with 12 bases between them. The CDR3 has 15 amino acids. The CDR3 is CASSYSSRLSSPLHF. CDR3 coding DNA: TGTGCCAGCAGTTACTCGTCCAGGTTGAGTTCACCCCTCCACTTT.

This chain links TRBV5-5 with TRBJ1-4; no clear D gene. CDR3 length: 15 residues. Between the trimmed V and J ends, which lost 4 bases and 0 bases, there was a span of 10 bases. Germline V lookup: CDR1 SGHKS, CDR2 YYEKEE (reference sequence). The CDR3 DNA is TGTGCCAGCAGCCCCCCTGAGTCAACTAATGAAAAACTGTTTTTT. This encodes CASSPPESTNEKLFF.

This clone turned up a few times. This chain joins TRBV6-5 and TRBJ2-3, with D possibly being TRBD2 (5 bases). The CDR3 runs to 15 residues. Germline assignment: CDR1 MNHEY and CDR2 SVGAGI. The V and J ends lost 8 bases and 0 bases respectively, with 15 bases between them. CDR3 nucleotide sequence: TGTGCCAGCCGCCTCGGGGTCACTAGCACAGATACGCAGTATTTT. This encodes CASRLGVTSTDTQYF.

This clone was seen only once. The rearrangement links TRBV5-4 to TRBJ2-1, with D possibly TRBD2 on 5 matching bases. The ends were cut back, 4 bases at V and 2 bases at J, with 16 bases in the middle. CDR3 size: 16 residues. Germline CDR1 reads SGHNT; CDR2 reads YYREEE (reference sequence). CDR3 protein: CASSPPEGRTYNEQFF. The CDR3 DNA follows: TGTGCCAGCAGCCCCCCTGAGGGAAGGACCTACAATGAGCAGTTCTTC. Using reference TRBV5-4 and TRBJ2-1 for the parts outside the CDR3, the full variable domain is ETGVTQSPTHLIKTRGQQVTLRCSSQSGHNTVSWYQQALGQGPQFIFQYYREEENGRGNFPPRFSGLQFPNYSSELNVNALELDDSALYLCASSPPEGRTYNEQFFGPGTRLTVL.

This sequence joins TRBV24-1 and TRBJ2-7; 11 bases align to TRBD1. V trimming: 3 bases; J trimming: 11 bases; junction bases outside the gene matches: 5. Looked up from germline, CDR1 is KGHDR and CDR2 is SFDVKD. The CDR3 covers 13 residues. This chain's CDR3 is CATSDLGTGGKYF. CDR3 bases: TGTGCCACCAGTGATCTGGGGACAGGGGGTAAGTACTTC.

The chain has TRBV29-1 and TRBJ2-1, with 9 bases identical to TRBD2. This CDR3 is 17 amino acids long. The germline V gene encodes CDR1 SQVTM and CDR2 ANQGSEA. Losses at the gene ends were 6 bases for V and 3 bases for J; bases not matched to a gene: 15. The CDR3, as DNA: TGCAGCGTGGAAAAAAACCCCGGGACTAGCCTCTACAATGAGCAGTTCTTC. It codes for CSVEKNPGTSLYNEQFF.

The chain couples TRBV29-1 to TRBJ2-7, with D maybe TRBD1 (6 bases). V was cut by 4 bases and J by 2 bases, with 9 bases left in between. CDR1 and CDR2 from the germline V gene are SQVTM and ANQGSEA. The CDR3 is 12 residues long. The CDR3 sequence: CSVVRGPYEQYF. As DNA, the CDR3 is TGCAGCGTTGTCAGGGGACCCTACGAGCAGTACTTC.

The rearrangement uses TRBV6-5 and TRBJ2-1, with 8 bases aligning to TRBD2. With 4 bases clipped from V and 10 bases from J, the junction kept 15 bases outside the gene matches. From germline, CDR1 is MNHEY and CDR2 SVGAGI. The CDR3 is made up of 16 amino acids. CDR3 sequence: CASSSGGAGGRREQFF. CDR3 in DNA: TGTGCCAGCAGTTCCGGGGGCGCGGGGGGCAGGAGGGAGCAGTTCTTC.

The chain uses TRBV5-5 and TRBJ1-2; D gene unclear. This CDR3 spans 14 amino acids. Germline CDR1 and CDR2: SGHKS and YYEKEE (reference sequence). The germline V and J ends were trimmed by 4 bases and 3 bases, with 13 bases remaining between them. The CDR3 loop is CASSVQPGDYGYTF. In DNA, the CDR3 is TGTGCCAGCAGCGTCCAACCGGGAGACTATGGCTACACCTTC.

CDR3 coding DNA: TGTGCCAGCAGCCCGACCGACAGGGGTGGCTACACCTTC. Its translation is CASSPTDRGGYTF. The chain joins TRBV4-2 to TRBJ1-2; 8 bases align to TRBD1. The CDR3 totals 13 residues. The V gene's germline CDR1 is LGHNA and CDR2 YNFKEQ. After removal of 4 bases from V and 7 bases from J, the junction contained 5 bases not matched to a gene.

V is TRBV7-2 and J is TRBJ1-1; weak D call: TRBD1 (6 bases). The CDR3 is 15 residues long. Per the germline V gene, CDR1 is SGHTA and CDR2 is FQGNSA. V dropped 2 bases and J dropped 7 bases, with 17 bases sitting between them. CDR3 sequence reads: CASSLNPGQTLEAFF. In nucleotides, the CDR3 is TGTGCCAGCAGCTTAAATCCAGGACAGACCCTTGAAGCTTTCTTT.

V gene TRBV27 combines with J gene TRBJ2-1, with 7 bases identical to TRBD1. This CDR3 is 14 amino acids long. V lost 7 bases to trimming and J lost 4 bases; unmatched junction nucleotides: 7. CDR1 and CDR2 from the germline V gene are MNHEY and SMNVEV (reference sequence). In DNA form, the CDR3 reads TGTGCCAGCAAGCGACAGGGCTGGTACAATGAGCAGTTCTTC. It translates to CASKRQGWYNEQFF.

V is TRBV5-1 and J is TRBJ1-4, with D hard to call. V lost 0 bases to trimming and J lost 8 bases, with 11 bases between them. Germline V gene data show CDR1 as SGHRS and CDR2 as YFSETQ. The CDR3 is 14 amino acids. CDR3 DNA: TGCGCCAGCAGCTTGGGGTGGGGAGGAGAAAAACTGTTTTTT. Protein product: CASSLGWGGEKLFF.

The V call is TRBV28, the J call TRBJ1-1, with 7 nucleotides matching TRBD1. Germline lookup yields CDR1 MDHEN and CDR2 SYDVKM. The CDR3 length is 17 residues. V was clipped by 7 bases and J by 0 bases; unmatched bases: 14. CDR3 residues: CASKTVQGVGVNTEAFF. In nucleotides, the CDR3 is TGTGCCAGCAAGACAGTTCAGGGGGTGGGAGTGAACACTGAAGCTTTCTTT. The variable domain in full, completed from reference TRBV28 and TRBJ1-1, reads DVKVTQSSRYLVKRTGEKVFLECVQDMDHENMFWYRQDPGLGLRLIYFSYDVKMKEKGDIPEGYSVSREKKERFSLILESASTNQTSMYLCASKTVQGVGVNTEAFFGQGTRLTVV.

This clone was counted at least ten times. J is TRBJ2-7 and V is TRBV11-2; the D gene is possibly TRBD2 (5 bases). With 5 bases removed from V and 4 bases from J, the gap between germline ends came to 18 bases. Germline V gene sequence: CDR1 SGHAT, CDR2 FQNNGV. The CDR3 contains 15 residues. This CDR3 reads CASSQQSGKTYEQYF. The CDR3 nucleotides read TGTGCCAGCAGCCAACAATCCGGGAAGACTTACGAGCAGTACTTC.

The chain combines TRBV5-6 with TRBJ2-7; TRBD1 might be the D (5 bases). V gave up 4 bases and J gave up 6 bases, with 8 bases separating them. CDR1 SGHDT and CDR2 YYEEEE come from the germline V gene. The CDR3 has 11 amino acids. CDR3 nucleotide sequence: TGTGCCAGCAGCGCGGACATCGAGCAGTACTTC. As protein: CASSADIEQYF.

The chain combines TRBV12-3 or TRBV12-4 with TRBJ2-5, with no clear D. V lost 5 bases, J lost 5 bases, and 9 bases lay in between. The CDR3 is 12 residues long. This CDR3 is CASSDSGETQYF. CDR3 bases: TGTGCCAGCAGTGACTCTGGGGAGACCCAGTACTTC.

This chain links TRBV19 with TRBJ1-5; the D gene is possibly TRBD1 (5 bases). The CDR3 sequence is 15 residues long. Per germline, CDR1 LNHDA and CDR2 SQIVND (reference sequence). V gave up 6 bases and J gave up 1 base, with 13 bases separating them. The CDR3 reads CASRFLDSSNQPQHF. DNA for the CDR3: TGTGCCAGTAGATTTCTCGACAGCAGCAATCAGCCCCAGCATTTT.

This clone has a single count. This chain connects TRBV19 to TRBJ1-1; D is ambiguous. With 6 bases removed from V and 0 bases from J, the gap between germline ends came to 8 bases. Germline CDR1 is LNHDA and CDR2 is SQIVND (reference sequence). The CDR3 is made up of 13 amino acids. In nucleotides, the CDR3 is TGTGCCAGTAGAGGTGACATGAACACTGAAGCTTTCTTT. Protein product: CASRGDMNTEAFF.

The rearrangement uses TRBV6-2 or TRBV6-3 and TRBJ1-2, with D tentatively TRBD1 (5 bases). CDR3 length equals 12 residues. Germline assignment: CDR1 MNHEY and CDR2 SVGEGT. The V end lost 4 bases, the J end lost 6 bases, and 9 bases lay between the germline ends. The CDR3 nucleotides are TGTGCCAGCAGTTTTACAGGACATGGCTACACCTTC. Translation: CASSFTGHGYTF.